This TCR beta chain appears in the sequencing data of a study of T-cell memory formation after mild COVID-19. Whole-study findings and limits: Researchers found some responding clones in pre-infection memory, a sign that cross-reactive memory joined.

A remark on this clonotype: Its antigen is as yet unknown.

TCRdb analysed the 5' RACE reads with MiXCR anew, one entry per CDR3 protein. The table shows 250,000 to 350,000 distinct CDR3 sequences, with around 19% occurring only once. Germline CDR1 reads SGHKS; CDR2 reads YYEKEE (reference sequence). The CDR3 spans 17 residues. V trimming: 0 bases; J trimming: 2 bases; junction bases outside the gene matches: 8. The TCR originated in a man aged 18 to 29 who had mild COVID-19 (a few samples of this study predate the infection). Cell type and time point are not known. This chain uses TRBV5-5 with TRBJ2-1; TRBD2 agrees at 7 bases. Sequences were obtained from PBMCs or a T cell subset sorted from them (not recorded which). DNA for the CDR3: TGTGCCAGCAGCTTGGTGCCCGGGGGGATGCCCTACAATGAGCAGTTCTTC. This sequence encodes CASSLVPGGMPYNEQFF. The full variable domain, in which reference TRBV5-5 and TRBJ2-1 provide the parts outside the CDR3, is DAGVTQSPTHLIKTRGQQVTLRCSPISGHKSVSWYQQVLGQGPQFIFQYYEKEERGRGNFPDRFSARQFPNYSSELNVNALLLGDSALYLCASSLVPGGMPYNEQFFGPGTRLTVL.